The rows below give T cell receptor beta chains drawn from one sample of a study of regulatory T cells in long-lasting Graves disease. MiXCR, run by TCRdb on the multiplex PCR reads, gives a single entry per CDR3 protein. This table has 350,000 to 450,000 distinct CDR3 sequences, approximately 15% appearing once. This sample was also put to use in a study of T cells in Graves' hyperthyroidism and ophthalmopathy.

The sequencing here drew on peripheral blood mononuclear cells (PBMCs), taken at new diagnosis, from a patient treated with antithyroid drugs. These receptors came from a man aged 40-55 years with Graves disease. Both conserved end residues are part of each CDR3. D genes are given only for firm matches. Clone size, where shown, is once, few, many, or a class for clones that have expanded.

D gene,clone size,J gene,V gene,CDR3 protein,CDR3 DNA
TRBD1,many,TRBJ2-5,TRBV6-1,CASSLRDRQETQYF,TGTGCCAGCAGCCTCAGGGACAGGCAAGAGACCCAGTACTTC
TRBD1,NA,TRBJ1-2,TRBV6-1,CASSPIRQGRLQLTF,TGTGCCAGCAGTCCTATTCGACAGGGGCGGCTACAACTAACCTTC
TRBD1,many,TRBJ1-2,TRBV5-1,CASSVGQGAYGYTF,TGCGCCAGCAGCGTCGGACAGGGGGCCTATGGCTACACCTTC
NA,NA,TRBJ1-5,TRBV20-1,CSVQYSNQPQHF,TGCAGTGTACAATATAGCAATCAGCCCCAGCATTTT
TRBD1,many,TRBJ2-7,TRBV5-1,CASTLLGQPLDEQYF,TGCGCCAGCACCTTGTTGGGACAGCCTTTGGACGAGCAGTACTTC
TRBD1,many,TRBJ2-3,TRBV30,CATSQGYTQYF,TGTGCCACCTCACAGGGGTATACGCAGTATTTT
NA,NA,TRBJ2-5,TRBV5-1,CASSLIPEETQYF,TGCGCCAGCAGCTTGATCCCGGAAGAGACCCAGTACTTC
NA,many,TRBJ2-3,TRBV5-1,CASSPGTGLRGDTQYF,TGCGCCAGCAGCCCAGGAACCGGCCTCCGGGGAGATACGCAGTATTTT
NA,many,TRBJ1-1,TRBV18,CASSLIGGLNTEAFF,TGTGCCAGCTCACTCATCGGGGGACTGAACACTGAAGCTTTCTTT
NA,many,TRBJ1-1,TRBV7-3,CASSLTSMNTEAFF,TGTGCCAGCAGCTTAACCTCCATGAACACTGAAGCTTTCTTT
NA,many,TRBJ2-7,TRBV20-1,CSASPDSAYEQYF,TGCAGTGCAAGCCCCGACTCAGCCTACGAGCAGTACTTC
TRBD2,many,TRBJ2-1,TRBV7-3,CASSFSSGGEQFF,TGTGCCAGCAGCTTCTCTAGCGGAGGTGAGCAGTTCTTC
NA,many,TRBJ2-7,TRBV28,CASSPSFYEQYF,TGTGCCAGCAGCCCGTCCTTCTACGAGCAGTACTTC
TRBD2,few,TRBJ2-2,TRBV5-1,CASSLGQAGINTGELFF,TGCGCCAGCAGCTTGGGACAAGCGGGGATAAACACCGGGGAGCTGTTTTTT
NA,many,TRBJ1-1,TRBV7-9,CASSLIGSFTEAFF,TGTGCCAGCAGCTTAATCGGGAGCTTCACTGAAGCTTTCTTT
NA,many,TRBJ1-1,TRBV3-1,CASSQTDTEAFF,TGTGCCAGCAGCCAAACAGACACTGAAGCTTTCTTT
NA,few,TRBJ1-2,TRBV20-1,CSATHPGVRSYTF,TGCAGTGCTACTCATCCAGGGGTGAGAAGCTACACCTTC
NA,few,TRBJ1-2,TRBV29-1,CRHPWDYYGYTF,TGCAGGCACCCTTGGGATTACTATGGCTACACCTTC
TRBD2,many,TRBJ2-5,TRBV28,CASSMTPGGAGGQETQYF,TGTGCCAGCAGCATGACGCCCGGGGGGGCCGGAGGGCAAGAGACCCAGTACTTC
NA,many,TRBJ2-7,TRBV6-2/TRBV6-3,CASSYSFGQGRSYEQYF,TGTGCCAGCAGTTACTCCTTCGGGCAGGGAAGGTCCTACGAGCAGTACTTC
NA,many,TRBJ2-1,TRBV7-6,CASSFSQGPYNEQFF,TGTGCCAGCAGCTTTTCCCAGGGCCCCTACAATGAGCAGTTCTTC
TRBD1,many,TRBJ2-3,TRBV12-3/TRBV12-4,CASSSRQGATDTQYF,TGTGCCAGCAGTTCTAGACAGGGGGCAACAGATACGCAGTATTTT
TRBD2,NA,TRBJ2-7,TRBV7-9,CASSSSLAVIYEQYF,TGTGCCAGCAGCTCAAGTCTAGCGGTTATCTACGAGCAGTACTTC
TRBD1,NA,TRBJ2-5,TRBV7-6,CASSTRTGEETQYF,TGTGCCAGCAGCACCCGGACAGGGGAAGAGACCCAGTACTTC
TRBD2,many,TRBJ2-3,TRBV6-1,CASSPSGGPGTDTQYF,TGTGCCAGCAGCCCTAGCGGGGGGCCCGGCACAGATACGCAGTATTTT
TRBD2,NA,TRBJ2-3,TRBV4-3,CASTHDSGGRTDTQYF,TGCGCCAGCACTCACGATAGCGGGGGGAGAACAGATACGCAGTATTTT
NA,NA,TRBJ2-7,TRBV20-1,CSAEGSGTYEQYF,TGCAGTGCTGAGGGGTCAGGGACCTACGAGCAGTACTTC
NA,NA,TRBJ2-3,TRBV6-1,CASSHRQSTDTQYF,TGTGCCAGCAGTCACCGACAGAGCACAGATACGCAGTATTTT
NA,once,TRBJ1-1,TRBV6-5,CASSYAQINTEAFF,TGTGCCAGCAGTTATGCCCAAATCAACACTGAAGCTTTCTTT
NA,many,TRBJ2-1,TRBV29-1,CSICRGACDNEQFF,TGCAGCATTTGTAGGGGGGCCTGCGACAATGAGCAGTTCTTC
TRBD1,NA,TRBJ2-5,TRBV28,CASSRGTVQETQYF,TGTGCCAGCAGTAGGGGGACAGTCCAAGAGACCCAGTACTTC
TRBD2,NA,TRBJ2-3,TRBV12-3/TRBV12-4,CASTNGLAGGPVYF,TGTGCCAGCACAAACGGGCTAGCGGGGGGGCCGGTGTATTTT
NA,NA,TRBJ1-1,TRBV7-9,CASSKGRTEAFF,TGTGCCAGCAGCAAGGGACGGACTGAAGCTTTCTTT
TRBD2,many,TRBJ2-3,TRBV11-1,CASTLSGGLSTDTQYF,TGTGCCAGCACCCTAAGCGGGGGCCTTAGCACAGATACGCAGTATTTT
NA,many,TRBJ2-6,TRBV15,CATSRDAARGANVLTF,TGTGCCACCAGCAGAGATGCAGCCCGGGGGGCCAACGTCCTGACTTTC
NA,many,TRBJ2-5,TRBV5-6,CASSLDRFEETQYF,TGTGCCAGCAGCTTGGACAGATTTGAGGAGACCCAGTACTTC
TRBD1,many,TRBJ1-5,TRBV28,CASSLPGGNNQPQHF,TGTGCCAGCAGTTTACCAGGGGGCAACAATCAGCCCCAGCATTTT
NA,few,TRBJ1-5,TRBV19,CASSISFVQGLDQPQHF,TGTGCCAGTAGTATTAGCTTCGTACAGGGTTTGGATCAGCCCCAGCATTTT
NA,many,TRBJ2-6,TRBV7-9,CASSLTISSGANVLTF,TGTGCCAGCAGCTTAACAATCAGCTCTGGGGCCAACGTCCTGACTTTC
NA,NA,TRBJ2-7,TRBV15,CATSSFAYEQYF,TGTGCCACCAGCAGTTTTGCCTACGAGCAGTACTTC
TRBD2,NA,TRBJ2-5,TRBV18,CASSPRAGTSGAQETQYF,TGTGCCAGCTCACCGCGCGCTGGGACTAGCGGAGCACAAGAGACCCAGTACTTC
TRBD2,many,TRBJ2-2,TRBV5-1,CASSLAGPNTGELFF,TGCGCCAGCAGTTTAGCGGGGCCGAACACCGGGGAGCTGTTTTTT
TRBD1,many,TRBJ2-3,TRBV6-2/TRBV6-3,CASSYATGSSTDTQYF,TGTGCCAGCAGTTACGCGACAGGGTCTAGCACAGATACGCAGTATTTT
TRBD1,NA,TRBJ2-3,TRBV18,CASSPGQGPSTDTQYF,TGTGCCAGCTCACCAGGACAGGGACCTAGCACAGATACGCAGTATTTT
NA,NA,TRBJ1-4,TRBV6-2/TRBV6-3,CASRRTVNEKLFF,TGTGCCAGCCGGAGGACAGTTAATGAAAAACTGTTTTTT
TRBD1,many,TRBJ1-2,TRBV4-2,CASSPGTGGAWSGGYTF,TGTGCCAGCAGCCCTGGGACAGGGGGCGCCTGGAGTGGTGGCTACACCTTC
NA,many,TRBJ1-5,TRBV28,CASSPFPGQPQHF,TGTGCCAGCAGCCCATTCCCCGGTCAGCCCCAGCATTTT
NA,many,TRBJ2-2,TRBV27,CASSLLNSGELFF,TGTGCCAGCAGTTTGCTAAATTCCGGGGAGCTGTTTTTT
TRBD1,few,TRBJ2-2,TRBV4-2,CASSPGQGGTGELFF,TGTGCCAGCAGCCCGGGACAGGGGGGGACCGGGGAGCTGTTTTTT
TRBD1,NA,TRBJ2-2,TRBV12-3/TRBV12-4,CASSRSLVRDRGWDTGELFF,TGTGCCAGCAGTCGAAGCCTAGTCCGGGACAGGGGATGGGACACCGGGGAGCTGTTTTTT
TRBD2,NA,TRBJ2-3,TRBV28,CASSTRLAGASPSTDTQYF,TGTGCCAGCAGTACTAGACTAGCGGGGGCCTCTCCAAGCACAGATACGCAGTATTTT
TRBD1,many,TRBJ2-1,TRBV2,CASRGTGTATVGQFF,TGTGCCAGCAGGGGGACCGGGACAGCAACCGTGGGGCAGTTCTTC